This T cell receptor beta chain was captured in a study of OX40 agonist ivuxolimab in advanced cancers. Overall study results and limits: Among the least clonally expanded were partial responders at 0.1-3.0 mg/kg. Some of the nonresponding patients also showed low levels of normalized T-cell clonal expansion.

Profiling relied on immunoSEQ multiplex PCR, and the TCRdb table lists in-frame clones only, not all of them. The data contain about 10,000 clones, 60% to 85% of them singletons. CDR1 and CDR2 from the germline V gene are SGDLS and YYNGEE. V was shortened by 0 bases and J by 0 bases, with 8 bases between the two germline ends. This CDR3 contains 15 residues. This clone was picked up one time. Its antigen is undetermined. The V and J genes are TRBV9 and TRBJ2-3; D might be TRBD2 (6 bases). The clonotype originates from an adult with an advanced solid tumor such as melanoma, head and neck, liver or kidney cancer. Sequencing used CD4+ or CD8+ T cells sorted from blood, obtained in a trial of the OX40 agonist ivuxolimab. The CDR3 nucleotides read TGTGCCAGCAGCGTAGCTGGGACTAGCACAGATACGCAGTATTTT. Residues: CASSVAGTSTDTQYF.